The 22 T cell receptor beta chains below were found in one sample sequenced in a study of CD8 T cells in ankylosing spondylitis. TCRdb reanalysed the 5' RACE reads using MiXCR and keeps one entry per CDR3 protein. Of around 120,000 distinct CDR3 sequences in the sample, about 24% were seen once. The source material was synovial fluid, either unsorted or a sorted T cell fraction (not recorded which). All receptors derive from a male donor with ankylosing spondylitis.

In its sample, this clonotype was seen a few times. J is TRBJ2-2 and V is TRBV5-1; D gene unclear. This CDR3 has 13 residues. The germline gives CDR1 SGHRS, CDR2 YFSETQ. Trimming cost V 5 bases and J 4 bases, with 9 bases left between them. The CDR3 protein is CASSWQSTGELFF. Written as DNA, the CDR3 is TGCGCCAGCAGTTGGCAGTCCACCGGGGAGCTGTTTTTT.

This clonotype has ten or more counts. V gene TRBV5-1 combines with J gene TRBJ2-1; tentatively, D is TRBD1 or TRBD2 (5 bases each). V was shortened by 0 bases and J by 10 bases, with 8 bases between the two germline ends. This CDR3 contains 12 residues. Germline V gene data show CDR1 as SGHRS and CDR2 as YFSETQ. CDR3 DNA sequence: TGCGCCAGCAGCTTGGCCGGGACGGAGCAGTTCTTC. This codes for CASSLAGTEQFF.

The rearrangement links TRBV20-1 to TRBJ1-2, with 9 bases that match TRBD1. This CDR3 spans 15 amino acids. Looked up from germline, CDR1 is DFQATT and CDR2 is SNEGSKA (reference sequence). Germline trimming cut 0 bases from V and 5 bases from J; bases unmatched to any gene: 7. For the CDR3, the DNA is TGCAGTGCTAGAGATCAAGGACAGGGGCAATATGGCTACACCTTC. This gives the protein CSARDQGQGQYGYTF.

The chain is built from TRBV5-1 and TRBJ2-1; D is ambiguous. Deletions cut 4 bases from V and 10 bases from J, with 15 bases between. The CDR3 consists of 13 residues. From germline, CDR1 is SGHRS and CDR2 YFSETQ. CDR3: CASSRVPVGEQFF. CDR3 coding DNA: TGCGCCAGCAGCCGGGTGCCAGTTGGCGAGCAGTTCTTC.

This clonotype was found many times. The V gene is TRBV7-9, the J gene TRBJ1-2; 7 bases line up with TRBD1. The V segment lost 9 bases and the J segment 4 bases; nucleotides outside the gene matches: 14. The CDR3 runs to 15 residues. Germline CDR1 and CDR2: SEHNR and FQNEAQ (reference sequence). DNA of the CDR3: TGTGCCAGTACCCTTTCACAGGGGCAATTCTATGGCTACACCTTC. Its translation is CASTLSQGQFYGYTF.

The chain joins TRBV4-2 to TRBJ2-4; possibly TRBD2 for D (7 bases). This CDR3 region has 14 residues. V dropped 2 bases and J dropped 15 bases, with 20 bases sitting between them. Per the germline V gene, CDR1 is LGHNA and CDR2 is YNFKEQ. The CDR3 DNA is TGTGCCAGCAGCCAACAGTCAGCGGAGGGGGGGCGGTACTTC. This codes for CASSQQSAEGGRYF.

The chain recombines TRBV12-3 or TRBV12-4 with TRBJ2-5; D perhaps matches TRBD2 (6 bases). The V end was cut by 5 bases, the J end by 5 bases, with 15 bases between. This CDR3 spans 14 amino acids. CDR3 coding DNA: TGTGCCAGCAGTCCGGGACTGAAGGAGGAGACCCAGTACTTC. It specifies CASSPGLKEETQYF.

Points on this clonotype: Since a much larger clone is just one base distant, this may be a read error. CDR3 sequence: CATTRRDSRDQQYF. CDR3 sequence (DNA): TGTGCCACCACCCGCCGGGACAGTAGGGACCAGCAGTACTTC. The chain uses TRBV5-5 and TRBJ2-7, with TRBD1 matching 7 bases. CDR3 length: 14 residues. Trimming removed 9 bases from V and 8 bases from J; junction bases left unmatched: 17. CDR1 and CDR2 from the germline V gene are SGHKS and YYEKEE (reference sequence).

A few counts support this clonotype. V and J are TRBV20-1 and TRBJ2-1, with D unclear. Looked up from germline, CDR1 is DFQATT and CDR2 is SNEGSKA (reference sequence). V lost 2 bases and J 9 bases, leaving 8 bases between the germline ends. This CDR3 is 11 amino acids long. DNA for the CDR3: TGCAGTGCTAGAAAGGTATCTGAGCAGTTCTTC. This gives the protein CSARKVSEQFF.

This chain uses TRBV20-1 with TRBJ2-3, with TRBD2 matching over 12 bases. Trimming at V came to 0 bases and at J to 6 bases, leaving 16 bases not matched to a gene. There are 19 residues in the CDR3. In germline, CDR1 is DFQATT, CDR2 SNEGSKA (reference sequence). CDR3 bases: TGCAGTGCTAGAGATCTCTTCAGACCCGGGACTAGCGGGTTGGATACGCAGTATTTT. As protein: CSARDLFRPGTSGLDTQYF.

In this sample, this clonotype turned up many times. The genes are TRBV4-2 and TRBJ2-1; perhaps TRBD1 as D (6 bases). Germline V CDR1 and CDR2: LGHNA, YNFKEQ. Between the trimmed V and J ends, which lost 0 bases and 5 bases, there was a span of 11 bases. CDR3 size: 15 residues. CDR3 region: CASSQDLGANNEQFF. The CDR3 bases are TGTGCCAGCAGCCAAGATTTGGGGGCCAACAATGAGCAGTTCTTC.

This clonotype has ten or more counts. This chain joins TRBV20-1 and TRBJ1-5; D is uncertain. CDR3 length: 16 amino acids. V lost 3 bases and J 0 bases, leaving 15 bases between the germline ends. CDR1 and CDR2 from the germline V gene are DFQATT and SNEGSKA (reference sequence). CDR3 nucleotides: TGCAGTGCTAGTCCCCGACCCCATTATAGCAATCAGCCCCAGCATTTT. It encodes CSASPRPHYSNQPQHF.

This clonotype was picked up a small number of times. This chain connects TRBV3-1 to TRBJ1-1; no reliable D call. Germline V lookup: CDR1 LGHDT, CDR2 YNNKEL (reference sequence). The V gene lost 4 bases and the J gene lost 0 bases, with 12 bases spanning the gap. The CDR3 totals 15 residues. This CDR3 reads CASSLSVAMNTEAFF. The DNA for the CDR3 is TGTGCCAGCAGCCTCAGTGTAGCCATGAACACTGAAGCTTTCTTT.

In its sample, this clonotype was seen a few times. The J gene is TRBJ2-7, the V gene TRBV6-2 or TRBV6-3; D is undetermined. Per the germline V gene, CDR1 is MNHEY and CDR2 is SVGEGT. V was trimmed by 2 bases and J by 2 bases, leaving 7 bases between them. The CDR3 runs 13 residues. CDR3 sequence reads: CASSYNGPYEQYV. CDR3 in DNA: TGTGCCAGCAGTTACAATGGTCCCTACGAGCAGTACGTC.

This clonotype was seen a few times. The chain carries TRBV18 and TRBJ2-3; 7 bases map to TRBD2. The CDR3 sequence is 15 residues long. With 3 bases clipped from V and 4 bases from J, the junction kept 7 bases outside the gene matches. Germline CDR1 is KGHSH and CDR2 is LQKENI. CDR3: CASSPSGLESDTQYF. The CDR3 DNA reads as TGTGCCAGCTCACCGAGTGGACTAGAATCAGATACGCAGTATTTT.

The chain links TRBV9 to TRBJ1-1; D is ambiguous. The CDR3 is 13 residues long. CDR1 is SGDLS, CDR2 YYNGEE, per germline. V was clipped by 4 bases and J by 10 bases, with 17 bases between them. This CDR3 reads CASSPDSQYSAFF. DNA of the CDR3: TGTGCCAGCAGCCCCGACTCCCAATATTCAGCTTTCTTT. Filled out from reference TRBV9 and TRBJ1-1, the complete variable domain reads DSGVTQTPKHLITATGQRVTLRCSPRSGDLSVYWYQQSLDQGLQFLIQYYNGEERAKGNILERFSAQQFPDLHSELNLSSLELGDSALYFCASSPDSQYSAFFGQGTRLTVV.

This clonotype was observed a few times. The rearrangement joins TRBV7-2 to TRBJ2-1; TRBD2 aligns across 9 bases. This CDR3 comprises 16 residues. Germline assignment: CDR1 SGHTA and CDR2 FQGNSA. J was trimmed by 8 bases and V by 5 bases; bases with no gene match: 13. The CDR3 sequence is CASSPLIAGGLDEQFF. The CDR3 DNA is TGTGCCAGCAGCCCTCTGATTGCGGGAGGGCTAGATGAGCAGTTCTTC.

This clonotype turned up a few times. The chain couples TRBV9 to TRBJ2-2; D ambiguous. V was clipped by 3 bases and J by 7 bases, with 7 bases between them. Germline assignment: CDR1 SGDLS and CDR2 YYNGEE. This CDR3 spans 12 amino acids. This chain's CDR3 is CASSAPHGELFF. The CDR3 DNA reads TGTGCCAGCAGCGCCCCCCACGGGGAGCTGTTTTTT.

This clonotype was seen a few times. The V gene is TRBV5-1, the J gene TRBJ1-2; D gene ambiguous. This CDR3 is 12 amino acids long. The germline V and J ends were trimmed by 0 bases and 4 bases, with 4 bases remaining between them. Germline V gene sequence: CDR1 SGHRS, CDR2 YFSETQ. The CDR3 spells CASSLGAYGYTF. In DNA form, the CDR3 reads TGCGCCAGCAGCTTGGGGGCCTATGGCTACACCTTC.

In its sample, this clonotype is medium-sized. The V call is TRBV7-9, the J call TRBJ1-1, with a tentative D call TRBD1 (5 bases). Looked up from germline, CDR1 is SEHNR and CDR2 is FQNEAQ (reference sequence). The CDR3 has 12 amino acids. Trimming took 3 bases from V and 7 from J, leaving 9 bases between them. This chain's CDR3 is CASSFGTDEAFF. The CDR3 nucleotides are TGTGCCAGCAGCTTCGGGACGGATGAAGCTTTCTTT. The full variable domain, with the rest looked up from reference TRBV7-9 and TRBJ1-1, is DTGVSQNPRHKITKRGQNVTFRCDPISEHNRLYWYRQTLGQGPEFLTYFQNEAQLEKSRLLSDRFSAERPKGSFSTLEIQRTEQGDSAMYLCASSFGTDEAFFGQGTRLTVV.

This rearrangement joins TRBV10-2 to TRBJ1-1; 7 nucleotides line up with TRBD1. The CDR3 is 14 residues long. Trimming cost V 2 bases and J 5 bases; bases outside gene matches: 5. Germline loops: CDR1 WSHSY, CDR2 SAAADI. CDR3 residues: CASSEPSRGTEAFF. The CDR3 nucleotides are TGCGCCAGCAGTGAGCCCTCCAGGGGGACTGAAGCTTTCTTT.

This clonotype was observed at least ten times. This chain connects TRBV29-1 to TRBJ2-3; 12 bases map to TRBD2. V shed 1 base, J shed 6 bases, and the junction held 2 bases outside the gene matches. CDR1 is SQVTM and CDR2 is ANQGSEA in the germline V gene. The CDR3 consists of 14 residues. CDR3 bases: TGCAGCGTTGAAGGACTAGCGGGAGCGGATACGCAGTATTTT. The encoded protein is CSVEGLAGADTQYF.